Reported below is one TCR beta chain. This sample was taken from a study of blood T cell repertoires in COVID-19. Across the whole study: Italy, Spain and the United States were the sources of the convalescent and acute COVID-19 samples. In each case, the material was cDNA or gDNA derived from T cells, B-cell-depleted T cells, or PBMCs.

There are 14 residues in the CDR3. In germline, CDR1 is SGHVS, CDR2 FQNEAQ. V was pared by 6 bases and J by 2 bases, with 7 bases of the junction left unmatched. Authors' analysis steps: For nucleated cells, counts were estimated from reference gene primer amplification. The assay was immunoSEQ multiplex PCR, and TCRdb's table has in-frame clones only and misses some. That table gives V, J and clone size, and the DNA gave D and trimming. In the table there are roughly 100,000 clones, about 90% of which are singletons. The V gene is TRBV7-8, the J gene TRBJ2-7; 7 positions agree with TRBD1. The specimen was peripheral blood. This clonotype was sampled from a human donor in a cohort sampled during active COVID-19. CDR3: CASSTYRGTYEQYF. The DNA for the CDR3 is TGTGCCAGCAGTACCTACAGGGGAACCTACGAGCAGTACTTC.